This TCR beta chain came from a study of identifying expanded T cells in peripheral blood. Whole-study findings and limits: Clone count variance between roughly two-week samples rose with total template count. About 1.3 clones differed between technical replicates, versus about 15 and 19 over time.

Collection occurred without any documented infections or immune events in donors. TCRdb keeps only in-frame clones here, not all; method: immunoSEQ multiplex PCR. The repertoire holds about 130,000 clones, approximately 86% seen once, with 7.5% to 8.5% in the top ten. As regards this clone: What it binds is not known.

The CDR3 runs to 13 residues. In germline, CDR1 is SSHAT, CDR2 FNYEAQ (reference sequence). V gave up 5 bases and J gave up 6 bases, with 13 bases separating them. This sequence originates from a person aged 18 to 70 in good health. The chain recombines TRBV7-7 with TRBJ1-1; D not certain. Material: blood. The CDR3 loop is CASSPQLGSEAFF. CDR3 coding DNA: TGTGCCAGCAGCCCACAACTAGGGTCTGAAGCTTTCTTT.